These 15 T cell receptor beta chains came from one sample sequenced in a study of OX40 agonist ivuxolimab in advanced cancers. The protocol was immunoSEQ multiplex PCR, while the TCRdb copy is restricted to in-frame clones and leaves out a portion. In the table there are more than 25,000 clones, roughly 80% of which are singletons. This sample comprised CD4+ or CD8+ T cells sorted from blood, obtained in a trial of the OX40 agonist ivuxolimab. The receptors were gathered from an adult with an advanced solid tumor such as melanoma, head and neck, liver or kidney cancer.

The chain carries TRBV6-1 and TRBJ1-2, with D perhaps matching TRBD1 (5 bases). V lost 6 bases and J 6 bases, leaving 11 bases between the germline ends. The V gene's germline CDR1 is MNHNS and CDR2 SASEGT. This CDR3 has 12 amino acids. CDR3 DNA sequence: TGTGCCAGCAGCCCGGGACTCCATGGCTACACCTTC. Encoded protein: CASSPGLHGYTF.

The chain carries TRBV14 and TRBJ1-1, with TRBD1 matching over 8 bases. Germline assignment: CDR1 SGHDN and CDR2 FVKESK. The CDR3 sequence is 15 residues long. The V segment lost 3 bases and the J segment 0 bases; nucleotides outside the gene matches: 3. The CDR3 nucleotides are TGTGCCAGCAGCCACCGACAGGGGATGAACACTGAAGCTTTCTTT. It yields the protein CASSHRQGMNTEAFF.

The genes are TRBV9 and TRBJ2-1, with 7 bases identical to TRBD2. The V gene's germline CDR1 is SGDLS and CDR2 YYNGEE. This CDR3 has 15 residues. The V gene end was trimmed by 3 bases and the J gene end by 4 bases; junction bases not matched to a gene: 7. The CDR3 DNA is TGTGCCAGCAGCGGACGGGGGGAACCGTACAATGAGCAGTTCTTC. It is translated as CASSGRGEPYNEQFF.

V usage is TRBV5-6 and J usage is TRBJ2-1, with D perhaps matching TRBD1 (7 bases). CDR3 length: 14 amino acids. From germline, CDR1 is SGHDT and CDR2 YYEEEE. The V and J ends lost 2 bases and 6 bases respectively, with 12 bases between them. DNA for the CDR3: TGTGCCAGCAGCTTTCGCAGGGGGGCCAATGAGCAGTTCTTC. It codes for CASSFRRGANEQFF. Variable domain in full (rest from reference TRBV5-6 and TRBJ2-1): DAGVTQSPTHLIKTRGQQVTLRCSPKSGHDTVSWYQQALGQGPQFIFQYYEEEERQRGNFPDRFSGHQFPNYSSELNVNALLLGDSALYLCASSFRRGANEQFFGPGTRLTVL.

The chain employs TRBV18 and TRBJ2-3, with D unresolved. Trimming took 1 base from V and 1 from J, leaving 12 bases between them. Germline V gene data show CDR1 as KGHSH and CDR2 as LQKENI. The CDR3 runs 16 residues. The CDR3 spells CASSPRQMTGTDTQYF. In DNA, the CDR3 is TGTGCCAGCTCACCACGACAAATGACTGGCACAGATACGCAGTATTTT.

The chain has TRBV7-9 and TRBJ1-4; D not certain. The V gene's germline CDR1 is SEHNR and CDR2 FQNEAQ (reference sequence). This CDR3 region has 16 residues. V was clipped by 4 bases and J by 0 bases, with 12 bases between them. For the CDR3, the DNA is TGTGCCAGCAGCTCATCCAACAGTGCAACTAATGAAAAACTGTTTTTT. Amino acids: CASSSSNSATNEKLFF.

This clone is termed medium-sized. The chain employs TRBV21-1 and TRBJ1-6; the table calls TRBD1, which could not be checked here. TRBV21-1 is described as a pseudogene. CDR3 length: 18 amino acids. The CDR3 sequence is CASSKVGGQGKTDSPLHF. CDR3 nucleotide sequence: TGTGCCAGCAGCAAAGTGGGGGGACAGGGCAAAACGGATTCACCCCTCCACTTT.

This chain uses TRBV15 with TRBJ2-3; 9 nucleotides line up with TRBD2. The CDR3 spans 18 residues. Germline CDR1 LNHNV, CDR2 YYDKDF (reference sequence). V lost 0 bases to trimming and J lost 2 bases; unmatched junction nucleotides: 9. For the CDR3, the DNA is TGTGCCACCAGCAGAGATCGGGCGCGGGGGGGCCTCACAGATACGCAGTATTTT. As protein: CATSRDRARGGLTDTQYF.

The V and J genes are TRBV14 and TRBJ2-3; D not certain. This CDR3 contains 14 residues. Trimming left V 0 bases short and J 3 bases short, with 7 bases between. CDR1 SGHDN and CDR2 FVKESK come from the germline V gene. The CDR3: CASSQEQPTDTQYF. CDR3 nucleotides: TGTGCCAGCAGCCAAGAACAGCCGACAGATACGCAGTATTTT.

The chain links TRBV5-4 to TRBJ2-7, with a tentative D call TRBD2 (5 bases). The germline V gene has CDR1 SGHNT and CDR2 YYREEE (reference sequence). The V end was cut by 9 bases, the J end by 0 bases, with 16 bases between. This CDR3 has 14 amino acids. DNA of the CDR3: TGTGCCATTTGGAAGGAGGATAGCTCCTACGAGCAGTACTTC. It translates to CAIWKEDSSYEQYF. The full variable domain, in which reference TRBV5-4 and TRBJ2-7 provide the parts outside the CDR3, is ETGVTQSPTHLIKTRGQQVTLRCSSQSGHNTVSWYQQALGQGPQFIFQYYREEENGRGNFPPRFSGLQFPNYSSELNVNALELDDSALYLCAIWKEDSSYEQYFGPGTRLTVT.

This clone was found once. The chain recombines TRBV2 with TRBJ1-1, with D possibly TRBD1 on 5 matching bases. Trimming stripped 8 bases from V and 3 bases from J, with 13 bases between. CDR3 length: 13 amino acids. The germline V gene encodes CDR1 SNHLY and CDR2 FYNNEI. CDR3 protein: CASPGRGYTEAFF. Here the CDR3 DNA reads TGTGCCAGCCCGGGGCGGGGTTACACTGAAGCTTTCTTT.

This clone is labeled as medium-sized. This chain uses TRBV11-2 with TRBJ2-3, with D uncertain. CDR1 and CDR2 (germline): SGHAT, FQNNGV. Trimming cost V 1 base and J 2 bases, with 10 bases left between them. This CDR3 contains 15 residues. This CDR3 reads CASSLVSALTDTQYF. CDR3 sequence (DNA): TGTGCCAGCAGCTTAGTGAGTGCCCTCACAGATACGCAGTATTTT.

This clone came up once. This sequence joins TRBV11-2 and TRBJ2-5; D might be TRBD2 (6 bases). This CDR3 is 15 amino acids long. Germline V lookup: CDR1 SGHAT, CDR2 FQNNGV. V dropped 1 base and J dropped 5 bases, with 14 bases sitting between them. CDR3: CASSLVPGEYETQYF. The CDR3 DNA reads TGTGCCAGCAGCTTAGTGCCGGGAGAGTATGAGACCCAGTACTTC.

This clone was seen a single time. V and J are TRBV19 and TRBJ1-6; D unclear. The CDR3 covers 12 residues. The germline gives CDR1 LNHDA, CDR2 SQIVND (reference sequence). V was pared by 6 bases and J by 10 bases, with 10 bases between. The CDR3 DNA reads TGTGCCAGTAGATATGGACGATCACCCCTCCACTTT. Protein product: CASRYGRSPLHF.

This chain uses TRBV28 with TRBJ2-7, with D perhaps TRBD2 (7 bases). V gave up 6 bases and J gave up 9 bases, with 18 bases separating them. The V gene's germline CDR1 is MDHEN and CDR2 SYDVKM. The CDR3 consists of 13 residues. The CDR3 loop is CASSQVGGRRQYF. In nucleotides, the CDR3 is TGTGCCAGCAGCCAGGTGGGGGGGCGCCGGCAGTACTTC.